This TCR beta chain appears in the sequencing data of a study of tumor-infiltrating lymphocytes in primary liver carcinoma. TCR beta cDNA was reverse-transcribed from roughly 520 ng of total RNA. The reaction used a constant-region primer and ProtoScript II reverse transcriptase. Slightly modified ARM-PCR with three nested multiplex PCR rounds yielded TCR beta libraries. Investigators reported that the first two PCR rounds, at 10 cycles each, used TRBV1-TRBV30 forward primers with a C-beta reverse primer. From the multiplex PCR reads, TCRdb called clonotypes with MiXCR, one entry per CDR3 protein. The sample includes roughly 80,000 distinct CDR3 sequences, around 66% of them seen just once. Study-level points and caveats: A significantly higher top-250-clone fraction was found in tumors than in blood (p = 0.039). The overlap of tumor-adjacent and tumor-blood pairs was smaller than that of tumor region pairs.

On this clonotype: Antigen: not known. Being one base from a much bigger clone, this may be a read error.

DNA and RNA were both co-extracted from 20-30 mg of bulk tissue that had not been sorted. Germline CDR1 and CDR2: WNHNN and SYGVQD (reference sequence). V shed 0 bases and J shed 2 bases, with 10 bases lying between them. The CDR3 totals 15 residues. Material: tumor-adjacent normal liver tissue. The sequence was collected from a man aged 40-49 years with primary liver carcinoma and hepatitis B virus infection. The chain uses TRBV10-1 and TRBJ2-5, with D possibly being TRBD2 (6 bases). CDR3 amino acids: CASSESFRGQETQYF. The DNA for the CDR3 is TGCGCCAGCAGTGAGTCGTTTCGGGGGCAAGAGACCCAGTACTTC.